Below, 13 T cell receptor beta chains from the same sample are listed, as sequenced in a study of persistence of HIV-infected CD4 T cells (TCRdb year 2020). The immunoSEQ hsTCRB assay version 4, run in survey mode, was used to sequence TCRbeta repertoires from genomic DNA. In its TCRdb copy, this immuneACCESS table keeps in-frame sequences only and misses some clones. Where compared with another copy, unresolved V genes explain less than half of these, and the others have no known cause. In this sample the table shows more than 35,000 clones, around 80% of which occur a single time. Roughly 1.7% of the sample rests with the top ten. No cognate antigen is known for these TCRs. What this sample's treatment or condition label stands for: suppressive antiretroviral therapy. Lysates of CMV-infected fibroblasts at 10 ug/mL were used to stimulate the cells. Memory populations depleted of antigen-responding cells were obtained by sorting nonresponding CD40L-negative CD69-negative CD45RO-high memory CD4+ T cells.

The specimen comprised CD4+ T cells sorted from PBMCs after approximately 20-hour stimulation, sampled from a patient who received antiretroviral therapy. The cell subset or site label of this sample denotes: CD40L-CD69- CD45RO-high memory CD4 T cells not responding to CMV lysate. Receptor source: an adult man with HIV who was CMV-seropositive.

This chain connects TRBV5-1 to TRBJ2-3, with 9 bases fitting TRBD2. J was trimmed by 1 base and V by 3 bases; bases with no gene match: 6. In germline, CDR1 is SGHRS, CDR2 YFSETQ. The length of the CDR3 is 16 residues. The CDR3 reads CASSWRGGGGTDTQYF. CDR3 coding DNA: TGCGCCAGCAGCTGGAGAGGCGGGGGGGGCACAGATACGCAGTATTTT.

The chain links TRBV5-1 to TRBJ2-1; D gene ambiguous. Trimming took off 1 base at V and 2 bases at J, with 10 bases between the two ends. CDR3 length: 15 amino acids. Germline assignment: CDR1 SGHRS and CDR2 YFSETQ. The CDR3 reads CASSLTATAYNEQFF. The CDR3 coding sequence is TGCGCCAGCAGCTTGACCGCGACCGCCTACAATGAGCAGTTCTTC.

The chain uses TRBV28 and TRBJ2-1; weak D call: TRBD1 (5 bases). Germline V CDR1 and CDR2: MDHEN, SYDVKM. V lost 2 bases, J lost 6 bases, and 8 bases lay in between. The CDR3 is 13 residues long. The CDR3 protein is CASSLGRANEQFF. Written as DNA, the CDR3 is TGTGCCAGCAGTTTAGGCAGGGCCAATGAGCAGTTCTTC.

The CDR3 spells CASSLAGNTEAFF. CDR3 nucleotide sequence: TGCGCCAGCAGCTTGGCTGGGAACACTGAAGCTTTCTTT. The chain is built from TRBV5-1 and TRBJ1-1, with no clear D. CDR3 size: 13 residues. Germline loops: CDR1 SGHRS, CDR2 YFSETQ. V dropped 0 bases and J dropped 1 base, with 4 bases sitting between them.

This clone turned up a few times. The chain's CDR3 is CASSPTRPGSGNEQYF. DNA for the CDR3: TGTGCCAGCAGCCCGACTCGCCCGGGCTCGGGGAACGAGCAGTACTTC. The V call is TRBV7-9, the J call TRBJ2-7; weak D call: TRBD2 (5 bases). Germline V gives CDR1 SEHNR, CDR2 FQNEAQ (reference sequence). The CDR3 length is 16 residues. V was pared by 5 bases and J by 5 bases, with 22 bases between.

This chain links TRBV27 with TRBJ1-2, with a weak D call TRBD1 (5 bases). Germline assignment: CDR1 MNHEY and CDR2 SMNVEV (reference sequence). The length of the CDR3 is 14 residues. V was trimmed by 8 bases and J by 8 bases, leaving 21 bases between them. CDR3 in DNA: TGTGCCAGCCGGGGACTCATGGTCACCGGAGGCTACACCTTC. Amino acids: CASRGLMVTGGYTF.

The chain combines TRBV7-2 with TRBJ2-7; D might be TRBD1 (6 bases). This CDR3 comprises 13 residues. Deletions cut 9 bases from V and 2 bases from J, with 14 bases between. Germline lookup yields CDR1 SGHTA and CDR2 FQGNSA. CDR3 residues: CASEQGPPYEQYF. The CDR3, as DNA: TGTGCCAGTGAACAGGGCCCCCCCTACGAGCAGTACTTC.

The gene calls are TRBV19 and TRBJ1-1; 7 bases align to TRBD1. Germline CDR1 is LNHDA and CDR2 is SQIVND (reference sequence). This CDR3 contains 16 residues. J was trimmed by 3 bases and V by 1 base; bases with no gene match: 8. CDR3 protein: CASSIGSGGWYTEAFF. As DNA, the CDR3 is TGTGCCAGTAGTATAGGGTCAGGGGGTTGGTACACTGAAGCTTTCTTT.

Here the CDR3 reads CASSSQGEKLFF. The CDR3 nucleotides are TGTGCCAGCAGCTCTCAGGGGGAAAAACTGTTTTTT. This sequence joins TRBV3-1 (or the pseudogene TRBV3-2) and TRBJ1-4, with a possible D match to TRBD1 (6 bases). Germline V gives CDR1 LGHDT, CDR2 YNNKEL (reference sequence). This CDR3 has 12 amino acids. Trimming stripped 5 bases from V and 8 bases from J, with 9 bases between.

The V gene is TRBV5-1, the J gene TRBJ2-1, with D uncertain. CDR1 SGHRS and CDR2 YFSETQ come from the germline V gene. The CDR3 loop spans 15 amino acids. The V and J ends lost 4 bases and 2 bases respectively, with 13 bases between them. This CDR3 is CASSQTGETYNEQFF. CDR3 sequence (DNA): TGCGCCAGCAGCCAGACCGGTGAGACCTACAATGAGCAGTTCTTC.

The chain is built from TRBV6-5 and TRBJ2-7; TRBD1 agrees at 8 bases. J gave up 7 bases and V 7 bases, and 12 bases lay outside the gene matches. Germline V gives CDR1 MNHEY, CDR2 SVGAGI. This CDR3 has 14 amino acids. In DNA form, the CDR3 reads TGTGCCAGCACCGAGGACAGGGCTGCGAGGGAGCAGTACTTC. It encodes CASTEDRAAREQYF.

The chain links TRBV5-8 to TRBJ1-1, with 10 bases matching TRBD1. The CDR3 is 16 amino acids. The germline gives CDR1 SGHTS, CDR2 YDEGEE. The V and J ends lost 3 bases and 7 bases, in that order; junction bases with no gene match: 12. The CDR3 sequence is CASSSFPGQGYGEAFF. The CDR3 DNA follows: TGTGCCAGCAGCTCCTTCCCGGGACAGGGGTATGGTGAAGCTTTCTTT. Looking up the rest from reference TRBV5-8 and TRBJ1-1 gives the full variable domain: EAGVTQSPTHLIKTRGQQATLRCSPISGHTSVYWYQQALGLGLQFLLWYDEGEERNRGNFPPRFSGRQFPNYSSELNVNALELEDSALYLCASSSFPGQGYGEAFFGQGTRLTVV.

The chain couples TRBV2 to TRBJ1-6, with a weak D call TRBD1 (6 bases). The V and J ends lost 8 bases and 5 bases respectively, with 13 bases between them. CDR3 size: 14 residues. Germline CDR1 SNHLY, CDR2 FYNNEI. CDR3 DNA sequence: TGTGCCAGCGGACAGTTTATTGATAATTCACCCCTCCACTTT. This codes for CASGQFIDNSPLHF.